This TCR beta chain comes out of a study of read filtering for tumor transcriptome and immune sequencing. Study overall: R-ISS stage counts were 8 for I, about 16 for II, six or seven for III. Per sample, TCR-region reads ranged about 4.05 to 10.27 million by IR-seq, roughly 85 to 1,300 by RNA-seq.

The CDR3 contains 15 residues. With V trimmed by 5 bases and J by 4 bases, 7 bases remained unmatched. Germline V CDR1 and CDR2: PRHDT, FYEKMQ (reference sequence). From roughly 400 ng of RNA, a library with molecular barcoded alpha/delta and beta/gamma adaptors was made. TCRdb ran MiXCR on the reads and lists one entry per CDR3 protein. The data contain roughly 90,000 distinct CDR3 sequences, around 12% of them singletons. Study-wide points: Even smaller IR-seq throughput identified most shared clonotypes.

This clonotype was detected ten times or more. Its antigen is not identified. The sequence was collected from a donor over 35 with multiple myeloma. The chain joins TRBV13 to TRBJ2-1; 8 bases align to TRBD2. Sequenced sample: a population of CD138-negative cells sorted from bone marrow. The CDR3 DNA sequence: TGTGCCAGCAGCCCCACAGGGACTAGGTACAATGAGCAGTTCTTC. This codes for CASSPTGTRYNEQFF.